This is a list of T cell receptor beta chains from one sample in a study of blood T cell repertoires in COVID-19. Generated by immunoSEQ multiplex PCR, the TCRdb table keeps only in-frame clones and is missing some. The top ten hold approximately 3.6% of the sample, which has approximately 90,000 clones, 89% seen once. Input material: peripheral blood. Receptor source: a woman between 70 and 85 years old with acute or convalescent COVID-19. CDR3s include the opening cysteine and the closing phenylalanine or tryptophan. Fields, in order: clone size, J gene, D gene, V gene, CDR3 protein, CDR3 DNA. The D gene is left open where the match is weak. The size entry is marked missing in some rows and otherwise reads once, few, many or a size class.

clone size: NA
J gene: TRBJ2-1
D gene: TRBD2
V gene: TRBV13
CDR3 protein: CASSRSGGVYNEQFF
CDR3 DNA: TGTGCCAGCAGCCGTAGCGGGGGGGTTTACAATGAGCAGTTCTTC

clone size: NA
J gene: TRBJ1-3
D gene: NA
V gene: TRBV3-1/TRBV3-2
CDR3 protein: CASSQDLRVGDTIYF
CDR3 DNA: TGTGCCAGCAGCCAAGATCTCAGGGTAGGGGACACCATATATTTT

clone size: NA
J gene: TRBJ2-1
D gene: TRBD1
V gene: TRBV24-1
CDR3 protein: CATSDIGDRVDEQFF
CDR3 DNA: TGTGCCACCAGTGATATAGGGGACAGGGTTGATGAGCAGTTCTTC

clone size: NA
J gene: TRBJ2-7
D gene: TRBD1
V gene: TRBV19
CDR3 protein: CASRRTGGHYEQYF
CDR3 DNA: TGTGCCAGTAGGCGAACAGGGGGGCACTACGAGCAGTACTTC

clone size: once
J gene: TRBJ2-7
D gene: NA
V gene: TRBV28
CDR3 protein: CASSPGQVLYEQYF
CDR3 DNA: TGTGCCAGCAGCCCTGGGCAGGTCCTCTACGAGCAGTACTTC

clone size: NA
J gene: TRBJ1-1
D gene: TRBD1
V gene: TRBV7-2
CDR3 protein: CASSLQGGNTEAFF
CDR3 DNA: TGTGCCAGCAGCTTACAGGGGGGGAACACTGAAGCTTTCTTT

clone size: NA
J gene: TRBJ1-6
D gene: NA
V gene: TRBV5-1
CDR3 protein: CASTLGGSSYNSPLHF
CDR3 DNA: TGCGCCAGCACCCTGGGGGGGAGCTCCTATAATTCACCCCTCCACTTT

clone size: NA
J gene: TRBJ2-5
D gene: TRBD2
V gene: TRBV6-5
CDR3 protein: CASSLSGGALQETQYF
CDR3 DNA: TGTGCCAGCAGTTTGAGCGGGGGGGCCCTCCAAGAGACCCAGTACTTC

clone size: NA
J gene: TRBJ1-5
D gene: TRBD1
V gene: TRBV28
CDR3 protein: CASTILGTGGLHQPQHF
CDR3 DNA: TGTGCCAGCACCATCCTGGGGACAGGGGGCTTGCATCAGCCCCAGCATTTT

clone size: NA
J gene: TRBJ2-2
D gene: NA
V gene: TRBV6-4
CDR3 protein: CASSGASGTGELFF
CDR3 DNA: TGTGCCAGCTCGGGGGCTAGCGGCACCGGGGAGCTGTTTTTT

clone size: NA
J gene: TRBJ1-1
D gene: NA
V gene: TRBV28
CDR3 protein: CASSLGGDGTEAFF
CDR3 DNA: TGTGCCAGCAGTTTGGGAGGGGATGGAACTGAAGCTTTCTTT